This T cell receptor beta chain was retrieved from a study of T cell responses to AZD1222 COVID-19 vaccine. Study results and caveats: Per reports, nearly half of all spike-specific TCRs target regions that are unmutated in variants. Seropositive AZD1222 recipients at baseline numbered only five or six.

Sequencing used immunoSEQ multiplex PCR; TCRdb keeps in-frame clones, though not all of them. The sample shows about 120,000 clones, approximately 90% of them seen only once. Turning to this clone: Antigen unknown.

The CDR3 consists of 13 residues. Germline V lookup: CDR1 SGHAT, CDR2 FQNNGV. V gave up 4 bases and J gave up 8 bases, with 9 bases separating them. Sequences were derived from peripheral blood, sampled on day 0 of AZD1222 vaccination. The sequence was obtained from an adult in good health. The chain has TRBV11-2 and TRBJ1-6; TRBD1 is a possible D gene (6 bases). This CDR3 reads CASSWTVHSPLHF. The CDR3, as DNA: TGTGCCAGCAGCTGGACAGTGCATTCACCCCTCCACTTT.